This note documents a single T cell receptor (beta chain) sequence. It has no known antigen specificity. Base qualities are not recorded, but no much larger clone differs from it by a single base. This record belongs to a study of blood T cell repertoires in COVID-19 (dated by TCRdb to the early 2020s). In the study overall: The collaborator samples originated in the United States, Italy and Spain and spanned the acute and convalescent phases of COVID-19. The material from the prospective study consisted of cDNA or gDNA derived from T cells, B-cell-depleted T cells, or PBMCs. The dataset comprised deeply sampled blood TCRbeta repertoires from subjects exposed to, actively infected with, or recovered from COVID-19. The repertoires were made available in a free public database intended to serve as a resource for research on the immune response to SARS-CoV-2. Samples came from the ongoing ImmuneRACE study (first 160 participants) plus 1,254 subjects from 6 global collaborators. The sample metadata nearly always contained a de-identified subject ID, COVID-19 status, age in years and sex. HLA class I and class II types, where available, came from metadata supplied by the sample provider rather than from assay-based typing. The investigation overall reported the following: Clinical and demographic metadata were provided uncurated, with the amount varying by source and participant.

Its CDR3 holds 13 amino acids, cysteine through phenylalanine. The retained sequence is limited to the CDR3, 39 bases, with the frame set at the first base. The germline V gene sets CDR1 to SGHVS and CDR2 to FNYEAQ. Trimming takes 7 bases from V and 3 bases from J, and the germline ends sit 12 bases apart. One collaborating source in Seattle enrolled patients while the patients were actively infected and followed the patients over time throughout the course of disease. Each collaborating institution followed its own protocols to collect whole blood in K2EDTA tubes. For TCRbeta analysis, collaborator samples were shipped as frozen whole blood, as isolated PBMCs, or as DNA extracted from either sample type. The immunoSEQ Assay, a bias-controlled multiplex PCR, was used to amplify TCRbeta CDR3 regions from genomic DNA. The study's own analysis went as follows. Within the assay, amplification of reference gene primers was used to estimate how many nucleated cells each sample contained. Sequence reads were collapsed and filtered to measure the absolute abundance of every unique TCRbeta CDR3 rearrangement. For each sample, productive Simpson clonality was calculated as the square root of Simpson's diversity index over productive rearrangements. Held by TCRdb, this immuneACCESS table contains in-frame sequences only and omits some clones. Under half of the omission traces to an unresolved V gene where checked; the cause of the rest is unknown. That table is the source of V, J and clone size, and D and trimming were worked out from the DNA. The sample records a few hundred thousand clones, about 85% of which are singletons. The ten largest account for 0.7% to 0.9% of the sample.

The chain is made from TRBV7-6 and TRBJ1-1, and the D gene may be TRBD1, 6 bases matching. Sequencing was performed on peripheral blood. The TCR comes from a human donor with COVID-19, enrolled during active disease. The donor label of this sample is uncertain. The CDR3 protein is CASIANRDTEAFF. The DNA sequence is TGTGCCAGCATCGCCAACAGGGACACTGAAGCTTTCTTT.